The present entry profiles one T cell receptor beta chain with its context. Its antigen has not been determined. No much larger clone is present one base from it, and per-base qualities are unavailable. The data belong to a study of blood T cell repertoires in COVID-19 (dated by TCRdb to 2018 to 2021). At the level of the whole study: The collaborator samples originated in the United States, Italy and Spain and spanned the acute and convalescent phases of COVID-19. The repertoires were released in a freely available public database intended as a resource for research on the immune response to SARS-CoV-2. Samples were obtained from the ongoing ImmuneRACE study (first 160 participants) and from about 1,300 subjects provided by 6 global collaborators. A de-identified subject ID, COVID-19 status, age in years and sex were almost always included in the sample metadata. Where HLA class I and class II types were available, the types were taken from metadata supplied by the sample provider, not from assay-based typing. The material from the prospective study consisted of cDNA or gDNA derived from T cells, B-cell-depleted T cells, or PBMCs. Subjects who had been exposed to COVID-19, were actively infected with it, or had recovered from it provided the deeply sampled blood TCRbeta repertoires that made up the dataset. General findings and caveats noted by the study authors: The amount of clinical and demographic metadata varied by source and participant and was provided uncurated.

TCRbeta CDR3 regions were amplified from genomic DNA by means of the immunoSEQ Assay, a bias-controlled multiplex PCR. As for the authors' bioinformatics: Nucleated cell counts per sample were estimated from amplification of reference gene primers within the assay. To quantify the absolute abundance of each unique TCRbeta CDR3 rearrangement, sequence reads were collapsed and filtered. Productive Simpson clonality was computed per sample as the square root of Simpson's diversity index over productive rearrangements. Drawn from immuneACCESS, this table holds only the in-frame rearrangements with V and J called that TCRdb kept. Clones are partly lost; checked studies trace under half to an unresolved V gene and leave the rest unexplained. V and J calls and clone size come straight from that table; D and trimming were deduced from the DNA. This sample is represented by about 83,000 clones; around 90% of them were singletons. In total, the top ten clones hold 7.5% to 9.5% of the sample.

Each collaborating institution followed its own protocols to collect whole blood in K2EDTA tubes. Collaborator samples were shipped for TCRbeta analysis as frozen whole blood, isolated PBMCs, or DNA extracted from either sample type. V and J lose 6 bases and 0 bases, and a span of 12 bases separates them. Including the terminal cysteine and phenylalanine, the CDR3 comprises 15 residues. Only CDR3 DNA remains: 45 bases, in frame from the first base. CDR1 and CDR2 are read off the germline V gene (reference sequence) as LNHDA and SQIVND. The clonotype was recovered from a man older than 75 with active or convalescent COVID-19. Recombination connected TRBV19 to TRBJ1-5; TRBD1 could be the D gene, as 6 bases match. Sequencing input: peripheral blood. CDR3 region: CASRPGDLSNQPQHF. The bases read TGTGCCAGTAGGCCAGGGGACCTTAGCAATCAGCCCCAGCATTTT.